This T cell receptor (beta chain) was captured in a study of Ad26.COV2.S vaccination and SARS-CoV-2 variants (dated by TCRdb to about 2021). General notes on the study: Donors in the vaccine arm were drawn from COV1001, a multicentre, randomized, double-blind, placebo-controlled phase I-IIa trial testing Ad26.COV2.S in healthy adults. Ad26.COV2.S was administered intramuscularly at 5 x 10^10 or 1 x 10^11 viral particles, either as a single shot or as two shots given 56 days apart. TCRbeta repertoire sequencing served as the tool for gauging how specific and how broad the SARS-CoV-2-reactive T cell receptors were following Ad26.COV2.S vaccination. The TCR-sequenced set comprised about 30 samples: some 19 Ad26.COV2.S vaccine recipients, 5 placebo recipients and 8 SARS-CoV-2 convalescent individuals. Trial participants were randomized into five groups of five: low-dose or high-dose Ad26.COV2.S given once or twice, or placebo on both occasions. Throughout the experiments and outcome assessment, investigators stayed blinded to trial group allocation.

Remarks on this clone: The target of this receptor is not known. Base qualities are not recorded, but no much larger clone differs from it by a single base.

What the study reported, not specific to this receptor: Compared with placebo recipients, Ad26.COV2.S recipients showed higher spike-specific TCR breadth (P = 0.0014). Substantial breadth of spike-specific CD8+ and CD4+ T cell responses was reported after vaccination. Vaccine and placebo recipients had comparable non-spike TCR breadth, which fits with the vaccine containing only spike. It was noted by the authors that total T cell responses may have been underestimated by the TCR breadth and depth analyses. The study was not powered to compare responses between vaccine doses or regimens.

The immunoSEQ Assay was the method used to sequence TCRbeta CDR3 regions. After extraction, genomic DNA underwent amplification by bias-controlled multiplex PCR, followed by high-throughput sequencing. The authors' analysis ran thus. To quantify the absolute abundance of every unique TCRbeta CDR3 region, sequences were collapsed and filtered. T cell fraction was estimated by normalizing TCRbeta template counts to usable DNA, with usable DNA measured through amplification of reference genes found in all nucleated cells. Repertoire TCRs were annotated as SARS-CoV-2-specific when V gene, CDR3 amino acid sequence and J gene were exactly matched to a known reactive TCR set. The reference SARS-CoV-2 TCR set was obtained from MIRA and was filtered for enrichment in COVID-19-positive ImmuneCODE repertoires, whereby public or cross-reactive TCRs were removed. Using the MIRA antigens, annotated TCRs were further analysed by specific ORF or by position within an ORF. Depth was the summed frequency of annotated unique rearrangements, while breadth was defined as annotated unique rearrangements over total unique productive rearrangements. Two-sided Wilcoxon rank-sum tests were applied when comparing TCR breadth between groups. This immuneACCESS table, as held by TCRdb, lists in-frame sequences with V and J called but not all clones. Of the missing ones, under half trace to an unresolved V gene in checked studies; the others have no known cause. Clone size and V and J calls were adopted from that table, with D and trimming inferred from the DNA. The sample includes approximately 300,000 clones, with approximately 80% observed a single time. The top ten constitute 2% to 2.5% of the sample.

The treatment or condition label of this sample denotes: approximately 18 received Ad26.COV2.S at low or high dose, single or two shots; about 5 received placebo; per-sample allocation not given. Repertoires of vaccine and placebo recipients were sequenced from samples collected on day 63 after the first injection. In Cohort 1b, 20 to 25 adults aged 18-55 years were enrolled at a single site in Boston, USA, between 29 July and 7 August 2020. Ad26.COV2.S consisted of a replication-incompetent adenovirus type 26 vector by which a prefusion-stabilized SARS-CoV-2 spike protein from the original Wuhan strain was expressed. The CDR3, cysteine through phenylalanine, is 15 amino acids long. Kept here is only the CDR3 DNA, which spans 45 bases and is read in frame from base 1. CDR1 is given as LNHDA and CDR2 as SQIVND, both from the germline V gene (reference sequence). Trimming removed 6 bases from V and 1 base from J, leaving 13 bases between the germline ends.

Recombination connected TRBV19 to TRBJ1-3; TRBD1 is a weak D gene call, 6 bases matching. This sequence was found in a person between 18 and 65 years old who received the Ad26.COV2.S COVID-19 vaccine or a placebo. Here the sequenced sample was peripheral blood, taken in a trial of Ad26.COV2.S vaccine versus placebo. The nucleotide sequence reads as follows: TGTGCCAGTAGGTCACAGGGTTCTTCTGGAAACACCATATATTTT. This translates into CASRSQGSSGNTIYF.